The 21 T cell receptor beta chains given below trace back to one sample, sequenced in a study of blood T cell repertoires in COVID-19. Data came from immunoSEQ multiplex PCR; TCRdb stores just in-frame clones and leaves some out. The sample holds roughly 170,000 clones, 70% to 90% seen once. The sequenced material came from peripheral blood. The receptors were gathered from a man aged 65-85 years with active or convalescent COVID-19.

This clone was recorded once. This chain joins TRBV3-1 (or the pseudogene TRBV3-2) and TRBJ1-3; D is possibly TRBD1 (5 bases). The germline gives CDR1 LGHDT, CDR2 YNNKEL (reference sequence). V was pared by 0 bases and J by 7 bases, with 10 bases between. The CDR3 totals 14 residues. The CDR3 DNA is TGTGCCAGCAGCCAAGAAAGGGGCTCCAACACCATATATTTT. Encoded protein: CASSQERGSNTIYF.

V and J are TRBV29-1 and TRBJ1-2; D call uncertain. V lost 4 bases, J lost 0 bases, and 9 bases lay in between. The CDR3 contains 13 residues. The V gene's germline CDR1 is SQVTM and CDR2 ANQGSEA. The CDR3 loop reads CSVVLIANYGYTF. The CDR3 bases are TGCAGCGTTGTTCTTATAGCTAACTATGGCTACACCTTC.

A remark on this clone: One end of the junction varies from germline; a read error may be responsible. CDR3 DNA sequence: TGTGCTAGCAGCCTAACTCTCTGGGACAGGAACACCGGGGAGCTGTTTTTT. Its protein is CASSLTLWDRNTGELFF. The V and J genes are TRBV7-7 and TRBJ2-2; TRBD1 matches 7 bases. From germline, CDR1 is SSHAT and CDR2 FNYEAQ (reference sequence). The CDR3 runs to 17 residues. Variable domain in full (rest from reference TRBV7-7 and TRBJ2-2): GAGVSQSPRYKVTKRGQDVTLRCDPISSHATLYWYQQALGQGPEFLTYFNYEAQPDKSGLPSDRFSAERPEGSISTLTIQRTEQRDSAMYRCASSLTLWDRNTGELFFGEGSRLTVL.

V gene TRBV5-4 combines with J gene TRBJ2-7; 8 bases agree with TRBD1. Losses at the gene ends were 4 bases for V and 7 bases for J; bases not matched to a gene: 13. Per the germline V gene, CDR1 is SGHNT and CDR2 is YYREEE (reference sequence). The length of the CDR3 is 15 residues. CDR3 region: CASSQSLQGAREQYF. The CDR3 nucleotides are TGTGCCAGCAGCCAGAGCCTCCAGGGGGCCCGGGAGCAGTACTTC.

The chain carries TRBV7-2 and TRBJ1-5; D is ambiguous. Per germline, CDR1 SGHTA and CDR2 FQGNSA. V was trimmed by 5 bases and J by 4 bases, leaving 6 bases between them. The CDR3 length is 12 residues. The CDR3 bases are TGTGCCAGCAGCCCCCGGAATCAGCCCCAGCATTTT. Translating it yields CASSPRNQPQHF. The entire variable domain, with the rest obtained from reference TRBV7-2 and TRBJ1-5, is as follows: GAGVSQSPSNKVTEKGKDVELRCDPISGHTALYWYRQSLGQGLEFLIYFQGNSAPDKSGLPSDRFSAERTGGSVSTLTIQRTQQEDSAVYLCASSPRNQPQHFGDGTRLSIL.

The V and J genes are TRBV5-1 and TRBJ2-5, with D unresolved. V lost 4 bases and J lost 5, with 9 bases in between. The germline V gene has CDR1 SGHRS and CDR2 YFSETQ. CDR3 length: 12 residues. The CDR3 nucleotides read TGCGCCAGCAGCCCCGGTCTGGAGACCCAGTACTTC. Residues: CASSPGLETQYF.

This rearrangement joins TRBV6-2 or TRBV6-3 to TRBJ1-1; no firm D call. The CDR3 spans 13 residues. V dropped 5 bases and J dropped 10 bases, with 17 bases sitting between them. Germline V gene data show CDR1 as MNHEY and CDR2 as SVGEGT. In nucleotides, the CDR3 is TGTGCCAGCAGTGGAATCCCTGAACGCGGAGCTTTCTTT. As protein: CASSGIPERGAFF.

The chain uses TRBV2 and TRBJ2-2, with 7 nucleotides matching TRBD1. Trimming removed 8 bases from V and 0 bases from J; junction bases left unmatched: 3. The CDR3 consists of 14 residues. From germline, CDR1 is SNHLY and CDR2 FYNNEI. CDR3: CASEGTANTGELFF. The CDR3 nucleotides are TGTGCCAGCGAGGGGACAGCGAACACCGGGGAGCTGTTTTTT.

This clone was counted between two and nine times. This chain joins TRBV27 and TRBJ1-2; TRBD1 matches at 7 bases. There are 16 residues in the CDR3. The junction had 12 bases not matched to a gene; V was cut back by 5 bases and J by 3 bases. Germline V lookup: CDR1 MNHEY, CDR2 SMNVEV (reference sequence). In DNA form, the CDR3 reads TGTGCCAGCAGTCCTAAGCTCGGACAGGCATACTATGGCTACACCTTC. This sequence encodes CASSPKLGQAYYGYTF.

This chain joins TRBV6-5 and TRBJ1-6, with TRBD1 matching over 7 bases. The CDR3 has 15 amino acids. Germline V CDR1 and CDR2: MNHEY, SVGAGI. Trimming cost V 2 bases and J 8 bases; bases outside gene matches: 6. CDR3: CASSYGGQRDSPLHF. The DNA for the CDR3 is TGTGCCAGCAGTTACGGGGGACAGAGAGATTCACCCCTCCACTTT.

This chain links TRBV27 with TRBJ1-5; 9 bases align to TRBD1. Trimming cost V 6 bases and J 2 bases; bases outside gene matches: 14. The CDR3 spans 18 residues. Germline loops: CDR1 MNHEY, CDR2 SMNVEV (reference sequence). The CDR3 coding sequence is TGTGCCAGCAGACCATTTACAGGGGGCCGGGATGGCAATCAGCCCCAGCATTTT. Protein: CASRPFTGGRDGNQPQHF.

The chain is built from TRBV7-3 and TRBJ2-2, with D perhaps TRBD2 (6 bases). CDR1 and CDR2 from the germline V gene are SGHTA and FQGTGA. Trimming removed 6 bases from V and 3 bases from J, with 17 bases in between. The CDR3 covers 16 residues. The CDR3 sequence is CASSPTLSGDTGELFF. CDR3 coding DNA: TGTGCCAGCAGTCCCACCTTATCGGGAGACACCGGGGAGCTGTTTTTT.

This CDR3 is CASSLNLLRGRTGELFF. CDR3 bases: TGTGCCAGCAGCTTAAATTTACTCAGGGGGCGTACCGGGGAGCTGTTTTTT. The V gene is TRBV7-2, the J gene TRBJ2-2, with 8 bases fitting TRBD1. The V gene end was trimmed by 2 bases and the J gene end by 5 bases; junction bases not matched to a gene: 10. The CDR3 is made up of 17 amino acids. The V gene's germline CDR1 is SGHTA and CDR2 FQGNSA.

This sequence joins TRBV24-1 and TRBJ2-5; 7 nucleotides agree with TRBD2. Trimming cost V 2 bases and J 5 bases; bases outside gene matches: 7. The CDR3 loop spans 15 amino acids. Per germline, CDR1 KGHDR and CDR2 SFDVKD. The CDR3: CATSDWGGNRETQYF. The CDR3 DNA reads TGTGCCACCAGTGATTGGGGGGGAAACAGGGAGACCCAGTACTTC.

There are a few counts of this clone. This chain uses TRBV9 with TRBJ2-5; 8 bases agree with TRBD2. Germline V CDR1 and CDR2: SGDLS, YYNGEE. The CDR3 covers 16 residues. The V gene end was trimmed by 0 bases and the J gene end by 5 bases; junction bases not matched to a gene: 9. DNA for the CDR3: TGTGCCAGCAGCGTAGGGACTAGCAATCTTGGGGAGACCCAGTACTTC. Encoded protein: CASSVGTSNLGETQYF. Combining the CDR3 with reference TRBV9 and TRBJ2-5 gives the whole variable domain DSGVTQTPKHLITATGQRVTLRCSPRSGDLSVYWYQQSLDQGLQFLIQYYNGEERAKGNILERFSAQQFPDLHSELNLSSLELGDSALYFCASSVGTSNLGETQYFGPGTRLLVL.

This chain uses TRBV12-3 or TRBV12-4 with TRBJ1-1, with D tentatively TRBD1 (5 bases). The CDR3 extends over 12 amino acids. V was trimmed by 5 bases and J by 4 bases, leaving 8 bases between them. Here the CDR3 DNA reads TGTGCCAGCAGTCCTAGGGGCACTGAAGCTTTCTTT. Its protein product is CASSPRGTEAFF.

The V call is TRBV5-1, the J call TRBJ1-1, with D possibly being TRBD1 (6 bases). The CDR3 loop spans 15 amino acids. Trimming took 4 bases from V and 1 from J, leaving 14 bases between them. Germline V gene lookup returns CDR1 SGHRS and CDR2 YFSETQ. CDR3 DNA: TGCGCCAGCAGCCCGATGGGACACCCGAACACTGAAGCTTTCTTT. Translation gives CASSPMGHPNTEAFF.

This clone came up once. The chain couples TRBV7-6 to TRBJ1-1; D gene ambiguous. This CDR3 has 14 amino acids. Trimming took off 6 bases at V and 1 base at J, with 12 bases between the two ends. Germline assignment: CDR1 SGHVS and CDR2 FNYEAQ. CDR3 in amino acids: CASSESGWNTEAFF. In DNA form, the CDR3 reads TGTGCCAGCAGTGAGTCGGGTTGGAACACTGAAGCTTTCTTT.

This clone was seen more than once but under ten times. V usage is TRBV7-9 and J usage is TRBJ2-7; 9 nucleotides line up with TRBD2. J gave up 5 bases and V 4 bases, and 12 bases lay outside the gene matches. The CDR3 extends over 16 amino acids. CDR1 is SEHNR, CDR2 FQNEAQ, per germline (reference sequence). CDR3 residues: CASSSRLAGGRDEQYF. CDR3 nucleotide sequence: TGTGCCAGCAGCTCCAGGCTGGCGGGGGGGAGGGACGAGCAGTACTTC.

The chain has TRBV7-2 and TRBJ1-2; D may be TRBD1 (5 bases). Germline loops: CDR1 SGHTA, CDR2 FQGNSA. The CDR3 totals 17 residues. The V gene lost 5 bases and the J gene lost 4 bases, with 23 bases spanning the gap. CDR3 sequence reads: CASSRRTSVRGSYGYTF. DNA for the CDR3: TGTGCCAGCAGCCGTAGGACCTCAGTACGGGGGAGCTATGGCTACACCTTC.

V gene TRBV4-3 combines with J gene TRBJ2-2; TRBD1 aligns across 8 bases. Germline loops: CDR1 LGHNA, CDR2 YSLEER. V shed 4 bases, J shed 6 bases, and the junction held 7 bases outside the gene matches. This CDR3 has 15 amino acids. The CDR3 is CASSLDRVGAGELFF. CDR3 nucleotides: TGCGCCAGCAGCCTGGACAGGGTTGGGGCCGGGGAGCTGTTTTTT.